A single sample is the source of the 25 T cell receptor beta chains below, sequenced in a study of shared clonotypes between healthy human individuals. Here immunoSEQ multiplex PCR was the method, and the copy in TCRdb shows in-frame clones only, minus some. The sample records roughly 2,300,000 clones, 92% being singletons. Source material: naive CD4+ T cells from PBMCs. This sample's subset: CD45RA+ positively selected. The receptor source for this set is a man aged 18-30 years in good health. Some clones in this sample may be carry-over from other donors' samples.

The chain recombines TRBV28 with TRBJ2-1, with D perhaps TRBD2 (6 bases). Per germline, CDR1 MDHEN and CDR2 SYDVKM. V was cut by 2 bases and J by 1 base, with 9 bases left in between. The CDR3 sequence is 15 residues long. This chain's CDR3 is CASSLAGQSYNEQFF. The CDR3 DNA follows: TGTGCCAGCAGTTTAGCGGGGCAATCCTACAATGAGCAGTTCTTC.

The chain employs TRBV5-1 and TRBJ1-4; 10 nucleotides line up with TRBD1. Germline V lookup: CDR1 SGHRS, CDR2 YFSETQ. The CDR3 is 14 residues long. V lost 7 bases and J lost 11; bases outside the gene matches: 11. CDR3 coding DNA: TGCGCCAGCGGAACCGGGACAGGGGACATGAAACTGTTTTTT. Residues: CASGTGTGDMKLFF.

V and J are TRBV7-2 and TRBJ2-1, with 9 positions matching TRBD2. The CDR3 consists of 16 residues. The trim removed 5 bases at V and 9 bases at J, leaving 14 bases unmatched. The V gene's germline CDR1 is SGHTA and CDR2 FQGNSA. CDR3 protein: CASSGGREGYHGEQFF. CDR3 bases: TGTGCCAGCAGCGGTGGGCGGGAGGGGTATCATGGTGAGCAGTTCTTC. Drawing the rest from reference TRBV7-2 and TRBJ2-1, the complete variable domain is GAGVSQSPSNKVTEKGKDVELRCDPISGHTALYWYRQSLGQGLEFLIYFQGNSAPDKSGLPSDRFSAERTGGSVSTLTIQRTQQEDSAVYLCASSGGREGYHGEQFFGPGTRLTVL.

This chain joins TRBV5-1 and TRBJ1-3; D gene ambiguous. Germline V gene data show CDR1 as SGHRS and CDR2 as YFSETQ. Trimming removed 0 bases at V and 4 bases at J, with 20 bases between. This CDR3 region has 18 residues. The CDR3 region has the DNA TGCGCCAGCAGCTTGGCCTCAACCACCCCTCGGGCCGGAAACACCATATATTTT. Translated: CASSLASTTPRAGNTIYF.

V is TRBV29-1 and J is TRBJ2-2; maybe TRBD1 (6 bases). This CDR3 has 16 residues. CDR1 and CDR2 (germline): SQVTM, ANQGSEA. V was cut by 0 bases and J by 0 bases, with 11 bases left in between. The CDR3 loop reads CSVEERAGANTGELFF. The DNA for the CDR3 is TGCAGCGTTGAAGAAAGGGCAGGGGCGAACACCGGGGAGCTGTTTTTT.

The gene calls are TRBV29-1 and TRBJ2-1, with a weak D call TRBD1 (6 bases). CDR3 length: 14 amino acids. Trimming removed 5 bases at V and 2 bases at J, with 13 bases between. Germline lookup yields CDR1 SQVTM and CDR2 ANQGSEA. The CDR3 is CSVQGRITYNEQFF. CDR3 coding DNA: TGCAGCGTTCAGGGGCGGATAACCTACAATGAGCAGTTCTTC.

This chain joins TRBV2 and TRBJ2-5, with D possibly matching TRBD1 (6 bases). This CDR3 has 13 amino acids. V was clipped by 6 bases and J by 5 bases, with 13 bases between them. CDR1 SNHLY and CDR2 FYNNEI come from the germline V gene. The CDR3 protein is CASRPQGWETQYF. In nucleotides, the CDR3 is TGTGCCAGCAGACCTCAGGGGTGGGAGACCCAGTACTTC.

The chain couples TRBV29-1 to TRBJ2-1; tentatively, D is TRBD1 (5 bases). Trimming shortened V by 4 bases and J by 10 bases, and 17 bases separated the two germline ends. The germline V gene encodes CDR1 SQVTM and CDR2 ANQGSEA. The CDR3 covers 13 residues. CDR3 in DNA: TGCAGCGTTGTGGGTCTAGGGGTGGGGGAGCAGTTCTTC. It translates to CSVVGLGVGEQFF.

The chain uses TRBV5-6 and TRBJ1-5; no definite D call. Per the germline V gene, CDR1 is SGHDT and CDR2 is YYEEEE. The CDR3 consists of 15 residues. Trimming shortened V by 3 bases and J by 2 bases, and 12 bases separated the two germline ends. CDR3 sequence reads: CASSSHNLGNQPQHF. Written as DNA, the CDR3 is TGTGCCAGCAGCTCCCATAACTTGGGCAATCAGCCCCAGCATTTT.

Concerning this clone itself: Sequence at one end of the junction differs from germline and may be a read error. The chain joins TRBV6-1 to TRBJ2-1; D gene uncertain. This CDR3 is built from 11 residues. The germline V gene has CDR1 MNHNS and CDR2 SASEGT. CDR3 amino acids: CASAPYNDQFF. CDR3 sequence (DNA): TGTGCCAGCGCCCCCTACAATGATCAGTTCTTC.

This clone was seen once. The genes are TRBV5-6 and TRBJ2-7; TRBD2 aligns across 7 bases. CDR1 is SGHDT and CDR2 is YYEEEE in the germline V gene. CDR3 length: 15 residues. J lost 1 base, V lost 3 bases, and 7 bases had no gene match. CDR3 protein: CASSSRRGLSYEQYF. CDR3 nucleotide sequence: TGTGCCAGCAGCTCTCGTCGGGGACTATCCTACGAGCAGTACTTC.

CDR3 sequence reads: CSVGSLAGGIGELFF. CDR3 sequence (DNA): TGCAGCGTTGGTTCCCTAGCGGGAGGTATCGGGGAGCTGTTTTTT. The J gene is TRBJ2-2, the V gene TRBV29-1, with 11 nucleotides matching TRBD2. The CDR3 length is 15 residues. The V gene's germline CDR1 is SQVTM and CDR2 ANQGSEA. Trimming at V came to 4 bases and at J to 7 bases, leaving 8 bases not matched to a gene.

This chain uses TRBV19 with TRBJ1-2; D unresolved. The germline V and J ends were trimmed by 4 bases and 4 bases, with 13 bases remaining between them. Germline V gene data show CDR1 as LNHDA and CDR2 as SQIVND (reference sequence). CDR3 length: 14 residues. In nucleotides, the CDR3 is TGTGCCAGTAGTACCTCGGAGTGGCCCTATGGCTACACCTTC. This sequence encodes CASSTSEWPYGYTF. Together with reference TRBV19 and TRBJ1-2, the CDR3 gives the full variable domain: DGGITQSPKYLFRKEGQNVTLSCEQNLNHDAMYWYRQDPGQGLRLIYYSQIVNDFQKGDIAEGYSVSREKKESFPLTVTSAQKNPTAFYLCASSTSEWPYGYTFGSGTRLTVV.

The chain recombines TRBV7-2 with TRBJ2-7; D unresolved. The CDR3 is 13 amino acids. CDR1 and CDR2 (germline): SGHTA, FQGNSA. V was cut by 5 bases and J by 5 bases, with 13 bases left in between. CDR3 coding DNA: TGTGCCAGCAGCCCCCGGGCAGTTCACGAGCAGTACTTC. This encodes CASSPRAVHEQYF.

The chain combines TRBV7-9 with TRBJ2-2; D remains ambiguous. This CDR3 spans 15 amino acids. V shed 4 bases and J shed 0 bases, with 9 bases lying between them. Germline V gene sequence: CDR1 SEHNR, CDR2 FQNEAQ (reference sequence). The CDR3 DNA sequence: TGTGCCAGCAGCTCCGGCTCAGCGAACACCGGGGAGCTGTTTTTT. This gives the protein CASSSGSANTGELFF.

The rearrangement joins TRBV5-1 to TRBJ2-2; D is ambiguous. V dropped 4 bases and J dropped 3 bases, with 7 bases sitting between them. Germline V lookup: CDR1 SGHRS, CDR2 YFSETQ. This CDR3 region has 13 residues. The CDR3 region has the DNA TGCGCCAGCAGCGACGCCGACACCGGGGAGCTGTTTTTT. It translates to CASSDADTGELFF.

The chain has TRBV10-3 and TRBJ2-3; 7 positions agree with TRBD2. The CDR3 consists of 14 residues. Germline V gene lookup returns CDR1 ENHRY and CDR2 SYGVKD. V gave up 6 bases and J gave up 0 bases; unmatched junction bases: 3. The CDR3 sequence: CAIRRDYSTDTQYF. In DNA form, the CDR3 reads TGTGCCATCAGGCGGGACTACAGCACAGATACGCAGTATTTT.

This clone has only one observation. The chain has TRBV10-2 and TRBJ2-3, with D uncertain. V was shortened by 5 bases and J by 3 bases, with 12 bases between the two germline ends. The CDR3 has 14 residues. Germline CDR1 reads WSHSY; CDR2 reads SAAADI. CDR3 DNA: TGCGCCAGCAGTACCCCTAGGGTGACAGATACGCAGTATTTT. It is translated as CASSTPRVTDTQYF.

This chain joins TRBV30 and TRBJ2-7, with D unclear. The CDR3 extends over 12 amino acids. Trimming removed 0 bases at V and 1 base at J, with 4 bases between. The germline gives CDR1 GTSNPN, CDR2 SVGIG (reference sequence). The CDR3 loop is CAWSVASYEQYF. CDR3 DNA sequence: TGTGCCTGGAGTGTAGCTTCCTACGAGCAGTACTTC. Drawing the rest from reference TRBV30 and TRBJ2-7, the complete variable domain is SQTIHQWPATLVQPVGSPLSLECTVEGTSNPNLYWYRQAAGRGLQLLFYSVGIGQISSEVPQNLSASRPQDRQFILSSKKLLLSDSGFYLCAWSVASYEQYFGPGTRLTVT.

The rearrangement uses TRBV28 and TRBJ2-5; 9 bases are shared with TRBD2. The CDR3 has 15 amino acids. V trimming: 7 bases; J trimming: 4 bases; junction bases outside the gene matches: 10. Germline loops: CDR1 MDHEN, CDR2 SYDVKM. The CDR3 reads CASIRAGGGPETQYF. CDR3 DNA: TGTGCCAGCATTCGTGCGGGGGGGGGCCCAGAGACCCAGTACTTC.

To note about this clone: Within the sample, other DNA sequences also encode this same CDR3. J is TRBJ1-2 and V is TRBV6-5; weak D call: TRBD1 (5 bases). The germline CDR1 and CDR2 sequences are MNHEY and SVGAGI. The CDR3 is made up of 12 amino acids. V was cut by 0 bases and J by 8 bases, with 7 bases left in between. The CDR3 reads CASSYSGGGYTF. CDR3 in DNA: TGTGCCAGCAGTTACTCCGGGGGGGGCTACACCTTC.

The chain combines TRBV28 with TRBJ2-7; 7 positions match TRBD1. There are 13 residues in the CDR3. The V segment lost 3 bases and the J segment 7 bases; nucleotides outside the gene matches: 6. Germline V gene lookup returns CDR1 MDHEN and CDR2 SYDVKM. In DNA form, the CDR3 reads TGTGCCAGCAGTTTTACAGGGGTGTGGGAGCAGTACTTC. This gives the protein CASSFTGVWEQYF.

Note on this clone: Other DNA variants within this sample encode the same CDR3. The rearrangement joins TRBV6-5 to TRBJ2-6, with 7 bases matching TRBD2. Losses at the gene ends were 1 base for V and 1 base for J; bases not matched to a gene: 1. Germline V gene sequence: CDR1 MNHEY, CDR2 SVGAGI. CDR3 length: 16 amino acids. The CDR3 protein is CASSYLGGSGANVLTF. DNA of the CDR3: TGTGCCAGCAGTTACTTGGGGGGGTCTGGGGCCAACGTCCTGACTTTC.

V is TRBV7-9 and J is TRBJ1-1, with D unclear. The CDR3 is 14 amino acids. The V end was cut by 0 bases, the J end by 4 bases, with 9 bases between. The germline CDR1 and CDR2 sequences are SEHNR and FQNEAQ (reference sequence). The CDR3 here is CASSLAQIRTEAFF. CDR3 sequence (DNA): TGTGCCAGCAGCTTAGCCCAGATCCGCACTGAAGCTTTCTTT.

V and J are TRBV5-4 and TRBJ2-3; D tentatively fits TRBD1 or TRBD2 (5 bases each). The CDR3 length is 16 residues. V shed 0 bases and J shed 0 bases, with 11 bases lying between them. Germline CDR1 is SGHNT and CDR2 is YYREEE (reference sequence). CDR3 bases: TGTGCCAGCAGCTTGGAAGTACGGGACAGCACAGATACGCAGTATTTT. It yields the protein CASSLEVRDSTDTQYF.